The rows below give T cell receptor beta chains drawn from one sample of a study of regulatory T cells in long-lasting Graves disease. TCRdb reanalysed the multiplex PCR reads using MiXCR and keeps one entry per CDR3 protein. The table shows roughly 520,000 distinct CDR3 sequences, with around 11% occurring only once. The same specimen was also included in a second study, on T cells in Graves' hyperthyroidism and ophthalmopathy.

The sample was peripheral blood mononuclear cells (PBMCs), taken at new diagnosis, from a patient treated with antithyroid drugs. The receptors were sampled from a woman in her 30s with Graves disease. CDR3s include the opening cysteine and the closing phenylalanine or tryptophan. Each record gives: J gene, D gene, clone size, V gene, CDR3 DNA, CDR3 protein. A D gene is named only where the DNA matches it firmly. Only some rows state a clone size, as once, few, many or a class for expanded clones.

>TRBJ2-1|.|many|TRBV6-2/TRBV6-3
TGTGCCAGCAGTTACATTTCCTACTCCTACAATGAGCAGTTCTTC
CASSYISYSYNEQFF
>TRBJ2-3|.|many|TRBV20-1
TGCAGTGCTCCACGTGGGGATTTTAGCACAGATACGCAGTATTTT
CSAPRGDFSTDTQYF
>TRBJ2-7|TRBD2|once|TRBV2
TGTGCCAGCATGCTCGCTAGCGGGAGAGGGCCCTCCTACGAGCAGTACTTC
CASMLASGRGPSYEQYF
>TRBJ2-7|.|many|TRBV6-1
TGTGCCAGCAGTGAACAGGACCGACACGAGCAGTACTTC
CASSEQDRHEQYF
>TRBJ2-3|TRBD1|many|TRBV6-2/TRBV6-3
TGTGCCAGCAGTTCAGGGGGAAGGAGTCGAGATACGCAGTATTTT
CASSSGGRSRDTQYF
>TRBJ2-1|TRBD2|.|TRBV6-5
TGTGCCAGCAGTTACTCTGGACTAGCGGGAGCCTACAATGAGCAGTTCTTC
CASSYSGLAGAYNEQFF
>TRBJ2-3|TRBD2|many|TRBV27
TGTGCCAGCAGTATGCTAGCGGGGCACACAGATACGCAGTATTTT
CASSMLAGHTDTQYF
>TRBJ2-1|.|few|TRBV20-1
TGCAGTGCTAGTGGCGGGACCTCTTCCTACAATGAGCAGTTCTTC
CSASGGTSSYNEQFF
>TRBJ2-4|.|.|TRBV28
TGTGCCAGCAGTCCCTCTGGGCGGGGCGGGAAAAACATTCAGTACTTC
CASSPSGRGGKNIQYF
>TRBJ2-3|.|many|TRBV7-2
TGTGCCAGCAGTCAGAATCGGGGCGGCACAGATACGCAGTATTTT
CASSQNRGGTDTQYF
>TRBJ2-5|.|many|TRBV2
TGTGCCAGCCGGGCAGGGTTCCTCCAAGAGACCCAGTACTTC
CASRAGFLQETQYF
>TRBJ1-5|.|many|TRBV12-3/TRBV12-4
TGTGCCAGCAGTTGGATGAAAGGTGGGAATCAGCCCCAGCATTTT
CASSWMKGGNQPQHF
>TRBJ2-7|TRBD2|many|TRBV3-1
TGTGCCAGCAGCCAAGAACTAGCGGGGATTACCTACGAGCAGTACTTC
CASSQELAGITYEQYF
>TRBJ2-1|TRBD1|many|TRBV11-3
TGTGCCAGCACTGGGGCCCCGGGACAGTGGGTCAATGAGCAGTTCTTC
CASTGAPGQWVNEQFF
>TRBJ1-1|.|many|TRBV9
TGTGCCAGCAGCGTAGACACATATAATGAAGCTTTCTTT
CASSVDTYNEAFF
>TRBJ2-3|TRBD1|.|TRBV14
TGTGCCAGCAGCGACGACAGGGGGTATAACACAGATACGCAGTATTTT
CASSDDRGYNTDTQYF
>TRBJ1-3|.|many|TRBV12-3/TRBV12-4
TGTGCCAGCAGCCCCCAGGTCCCTGGAAACACCATATATTTT
CASSPQVPGNTIYF
>TRBJ1-5|.|.|TRBV20-1
TGCAGTGCTAGATTCGGGGTTAGCAATCAGCCCCAGCATTTT
CSARFGVSNQPQHF
>TRBJ1-1|.|many|TRBV11-3
TGTGCCAACAGCTTAACCGGGAGGGGCACTGAAGCTTTCTTT
CANSLTGRGTEAFF
>TRBJ2-2|TRBD2|.|TRBV7-2
TGTGCCAGCAGCGTTAGCGGGTCGAACACCGGGGAGCTGTTTTTT
CASSVSGSNTGELFF
>TRBJ2-5|TRBD2|.|TRBV12-3/TRBV12-4
TGTGCCAGCAGTTTACGGGGACTAGCGGGAGAACAGGGTGAGACCCAGTACTTC
CASSLRGLAGEQGETQYF
>TRBJ1-4|.|.|TRBV27
TGTGCCAGCTCGGATTTCGGGGCATTTAATGAAAAACTGTTTTTT
CASSDFGAFNEKLFF